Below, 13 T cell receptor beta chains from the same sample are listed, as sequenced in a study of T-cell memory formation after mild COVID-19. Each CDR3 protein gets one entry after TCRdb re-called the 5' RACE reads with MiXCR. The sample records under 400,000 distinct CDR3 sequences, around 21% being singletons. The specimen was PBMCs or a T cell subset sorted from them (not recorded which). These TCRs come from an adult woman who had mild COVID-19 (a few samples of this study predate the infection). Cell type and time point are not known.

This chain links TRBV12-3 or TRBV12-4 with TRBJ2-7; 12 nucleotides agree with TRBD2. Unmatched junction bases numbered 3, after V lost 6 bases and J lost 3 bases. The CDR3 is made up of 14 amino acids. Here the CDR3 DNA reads TGTGCCAGCAGGCCGACTAGCGGGAGCTACGAGCAGTACTTC. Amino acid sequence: CASRPTSGSYEQYF.

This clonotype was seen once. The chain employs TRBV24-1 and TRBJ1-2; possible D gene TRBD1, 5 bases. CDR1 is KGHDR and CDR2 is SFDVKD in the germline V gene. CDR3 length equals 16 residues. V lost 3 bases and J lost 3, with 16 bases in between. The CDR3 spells CATSDTGTPGYYGYTF. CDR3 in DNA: TGTGCCACCAGTGATACCGGGACCCCGGGGTACTATGGCTACACCTTC.

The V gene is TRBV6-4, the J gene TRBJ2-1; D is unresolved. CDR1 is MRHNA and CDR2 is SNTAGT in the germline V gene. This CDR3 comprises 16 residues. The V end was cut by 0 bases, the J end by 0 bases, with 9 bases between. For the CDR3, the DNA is TGTGCCAGCAGTGACTCGTCCAAGGGCTCCTACAATGAGCAGTTCTTC. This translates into CASSDSSKGSYNEQFF.

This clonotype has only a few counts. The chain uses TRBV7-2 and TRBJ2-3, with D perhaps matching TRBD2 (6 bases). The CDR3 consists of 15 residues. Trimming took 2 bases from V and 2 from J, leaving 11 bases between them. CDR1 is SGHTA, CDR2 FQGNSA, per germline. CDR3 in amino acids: CASSLRLVPTDTQYF. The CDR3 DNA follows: TGTGCCAGCAGCTTAAGACTAGTCCCCACAGATACGCAGTATTTT.

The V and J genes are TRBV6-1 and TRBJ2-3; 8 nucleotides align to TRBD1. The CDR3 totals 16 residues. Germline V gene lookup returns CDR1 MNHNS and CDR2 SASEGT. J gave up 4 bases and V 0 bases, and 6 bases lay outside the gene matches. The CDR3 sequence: CASSEATGAVADTQYF. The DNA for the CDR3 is TGTGCCAGCAGTGAAGCGACAGGGGCGGTGGCAGATACGCAGTATTTT.

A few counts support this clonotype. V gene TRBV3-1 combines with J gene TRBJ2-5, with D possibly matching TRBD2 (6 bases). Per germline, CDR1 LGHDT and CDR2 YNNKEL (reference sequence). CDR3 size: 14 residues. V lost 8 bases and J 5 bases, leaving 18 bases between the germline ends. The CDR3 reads CASHDRSGLETQYF. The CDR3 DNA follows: TGTGCCAGCCATGATCGGAGCGGGTTGGAGACCCAGTACTTC.

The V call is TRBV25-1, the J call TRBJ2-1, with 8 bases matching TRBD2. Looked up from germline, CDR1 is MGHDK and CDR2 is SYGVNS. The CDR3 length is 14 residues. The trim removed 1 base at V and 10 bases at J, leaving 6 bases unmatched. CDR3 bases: TGTGCCAGCAGTGAATTGGGCGGGGGGTACGAGCAGTTCTTC. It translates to CASSELGGGYEQFF.

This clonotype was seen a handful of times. The DNA of the CDR3 is TGTGCCAGCAGCGCCGACCTCTATGGCTACACCTTC. It specifies CASSADLYGYTF. The rearrangement uses TRBV7-9 and TRBJ1-2; D gene ambiguous. CDR1 SEHNR and CDR2 FQNEAQ come from the germline V gene (reference sequence). The CDR3 spans 12 residues. Trimming shortened V by 5 bases and J by 4 bases, and 8 bases separated the two germline ends.

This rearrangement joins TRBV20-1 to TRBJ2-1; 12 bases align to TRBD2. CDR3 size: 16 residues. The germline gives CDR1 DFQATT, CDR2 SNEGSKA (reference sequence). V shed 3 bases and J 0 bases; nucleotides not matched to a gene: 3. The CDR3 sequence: CSARRTSGTSYNEQFF. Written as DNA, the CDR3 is TGCAGTGCTAGGAGGACTAGCGGGACCTCCTACAATGAGCAGTTCTTC.

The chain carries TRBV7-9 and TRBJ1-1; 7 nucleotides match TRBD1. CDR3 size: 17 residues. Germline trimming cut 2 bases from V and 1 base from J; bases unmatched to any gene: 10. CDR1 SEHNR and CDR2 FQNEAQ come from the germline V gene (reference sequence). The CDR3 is CASSLRGTALSNTEAFF. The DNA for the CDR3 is TGTGCCAGCAGCTTAAGAGGGACAGCGCTTTCGAACACTGAAGCTTTCTTT.

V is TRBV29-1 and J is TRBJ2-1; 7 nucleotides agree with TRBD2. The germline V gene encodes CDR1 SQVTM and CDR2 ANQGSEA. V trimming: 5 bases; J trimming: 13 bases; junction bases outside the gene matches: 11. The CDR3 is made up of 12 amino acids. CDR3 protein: CSVPGRGTVQFF. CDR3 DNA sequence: TGCAGCGTTCCAGGGCGGGGGACCGTACAGTTCTTC.

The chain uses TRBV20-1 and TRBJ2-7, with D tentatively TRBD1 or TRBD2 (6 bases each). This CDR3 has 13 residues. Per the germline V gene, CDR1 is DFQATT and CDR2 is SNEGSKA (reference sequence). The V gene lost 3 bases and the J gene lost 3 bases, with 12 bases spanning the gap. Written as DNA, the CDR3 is TGCAGTGCTAGGGGCAGGGGAGGCTACGAGCAGTACTTC. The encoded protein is CSARGRGGYEQYF.

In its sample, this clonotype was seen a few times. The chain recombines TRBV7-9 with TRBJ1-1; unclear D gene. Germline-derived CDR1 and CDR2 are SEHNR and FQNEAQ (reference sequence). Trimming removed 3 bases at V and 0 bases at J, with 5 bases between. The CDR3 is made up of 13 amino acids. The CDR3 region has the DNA TGTGCCAGCAGCTTTCTTATGAACACTGAAGCTTTCTTT. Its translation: CASSFLMNTEAFF.